This TCR beta chain was captured in a study of T cell responses to AZD1222 COVID-19 vaccine (dated by TCRdb to about 2021). Study-wide context: AZD1222 recipients given second doses at about 4 weeks or at about 12 weeks were pooled, since spike-specific TCR depth and breadth were not found to differ between the two schedules. A total of approximately 240 trial participants underwent TCR sequencing, of whom roughly 210 had received two doses of AZD1222 and some 25 had received two doses of the MenACWY control vaccine. Trial participants were enrolled by age into subgroups of 18-55, 56-69 and 70-plus years, and around 150, 28 and 57 TCR-sequenced participants, respectively, were included in these subgroups. The paper's findings and limits, for the study overall: After two AZD1222 doses, both the breadth and the depth of spike-specific TCRs were significantly higher than at day 0 and than in MenACWY recipients. Epitopes outside the regions mutated in the B.1.351 and B.1.1.7 variants were reportedly recognized by nearly half of the unique spike-specific TCRs. The 56-69-year group was small, and its depth increase did not reach significance, likely because of low power. The whole spike protein was spanned by vaccine-associated CD4 TCRs, and dominant responses were seen in regions 160-218 and 743-854. Participants were mostly white British, with more females than males. The authors suggested clonal diversity may have been underestimated. Conclusions about previously exposed vaccinees are limited because only six or seven AZD1222 recipients were SARS-CoV-2 seropositive at baseline. Because no samples from the day 14 peak response were available, repertoires could be characterized only after the peak T cell response.

Notes on this clone: Its antigen is currently not known. It has no much larger one-base neighbor in the sample; base qualities were not kept.

The sample's time point label, in plain terms: baseline before first vaccination. Vaccinee samples came from UK trials COV001 and COV002, including a single-blind randomized controlled phase 2/3 trial of AZD1222 (ChAdOx1 nCoV-19) in healthy adults. Trial participant PBMC samples were collected at day 0 and day 28 after the second dose for TCRbeta chain sequencing. The CDR3 regions of human TCRbeta chains were analyzed by immunosequencing. Per the original workflow: Repertoire TCRs were matched against a reference library of SARS-CoV-2-specific TCRs generated with the MIRA antigen-specificity platform. Breadth was defined as the fraction of unique TCRs that were SARS-CoV-2-associated, and depth was defined as the fraction of total T cells that were SARS-CoV-2-associated. Each spike-specific TCR was assigned to its reactive spike region and to a CD4 or CD8 class using the MIRA data. Log10-transformed breadth and depth values were compared by one-way ANOVA with Sidak's multiple comparisons tests. TCRdb obtained this table from immuneACCESS and retained in-frame rearrangements with V and J assigned. These tables miss some clones; where compared with another copy, unresolved V genes account for less than half of the shortfall, and the remainder is unexplained. From that table come the V and J calls and clone size; the DNA was used to work out D and trimming. The sample has roughly 180,000 clones on record, 80% to 90% of them singletons. The top ten clonotypes cover 6% to 8% of the sample.

The CDR3 covers 17 residues, taking in both the cysteine and the phenylalanine. Only the CDR3 DNA is retained, 51 bases long and in frame from the first base. CDR1 and CDR2, per the germline V gene, are SGHAT and FQNNGV. V is pared back by 0 bases and J by 2 bases, with 14 bases lying between the germline termini. The receptor comes from an adult in good health. Sample: peripheral blood, taken on day 0 of AZD1222 vaccination. The V gene is TRBV11-2 and the J gene is TRBJ2-1; the D segment cannot be called with confidence. The nucleotides are TGTGCCAGCAGCTTAGAAGCGTGGGGTCATACCTACAATGAGCAGTTCTTC. This is translated as CASSLEAWGHTYNEQFF.